This T cell receptor beta chain was recorded in a study of cytomegalovirus exposure and HLA in healthy donors. Findings and caveats of the study: Subsequent analysis found a tendency for first-cohort TCR clusters to co-occur within the 100 to 150 validation repertoires. The authors listed around 150 TCR beta chains as cytomegalovirus-associated. Most TCR sequences were rare, but some public TCRs occurred in many donors.

TCRdb keeps only in-frame clones here, not all; method: immunoSEQ multiplex PCR. The sample includes roughly 110,000 clones, around 89% of them seen just once. The J segment lost 1 base and the V segment lost 3 bases, leaving 5 bases of the junction unmatched. This CDR3 comprises 16 residues. CDR1 is SGHDT and CDR2 is YYEEEE in the germline V gene. It was the approximately 110-subject validation cohort, separate from the approximately 700-subject first cohort, to which the donors belonged. In the case of this clone: Antigen unknown.

This TCR derives from a woman in her late teens or twenties in good health and CMV-seropositive. The material sequenced was PBMCs. The V call is TRBV5-6, the J call TRBJ1-3; 9 bases agree with TRBD1. In DNA, the CDR3 is TGTGCCAGCAGCTACGGGACAGGGATGTCTGGAAACACCATATATTTT. As protein: CASSYGTGMSGNTIYF.